The 8 T cell receptor beta chains given below trace back to one sample, sequenced in a study of CD8 T cells in ankylosing spondylitis. From the 5' RACE reads, TCRdb called clonotypes with MiXCR, one entry per CDR3 protein. The sample lists 250,000 or so distinct CDR3 sequences, roughly 25% seen once, with roughly 0.67% in the top ten. The sequencing sample was made of blood, either unsorted or a sorted T cell fraction (not recorded which). The receptors derive from a male donor with ankylosing spondylitis or in good health (not recorded which).

The chain recombines TRBV5-5 with TRBJ1-1; 7 bases match TRBD1. Germline assignment: CDR1 SGHKS and CDR2 YYEKEE (reference sequence). The CDR3 covers 14 residues. Unmatched junction bases numbered 4, after V lost 4 bases and J lost 1 base. CDR3 DNA sequence: TGTGCCAGCAGCCGAGGGACAGCGAACACTGAAGCTTTCTTT. It encodes CASSRGTANTEAFF.

The chain employs TRBV13 and TRBJ2-2; D unclear. CDR3 length equals 14 residues. V gave up 5 bases and J gave up 0 bases, with 7 bases separating them. Germline loops: CDR1 PRHDT, CDR2 FYEKMQ (reference sequence). CDR3 coding DNA: TGTGCCAGCAGCCAGCCCGCGAACACCGGGGAGCTGTTTTTT. Protein sequence: CASSQPANTGELFF.

At least ten counts were recorded for this clonotype. The chain recombines TRBV20-1 with TRBJ2-1, with 8 nucleotides matching TRBD2. Germline V CDR1 and CDR2: DFQATT, SNEGSKA (reference sequence). Losses at the gene ends were 1 base for V and 2 bases for J; bases not matched to a gene: 4. The CDR3 runs to 15 residues. This CDR3 is CSARAGGGPYNEQFF. The CDR3 region has the DNA TGCAGTGCTAGAGCTGGCGGGGGGCCCTACAATGAGCAGTTCTTC.

This clonotype has a count of ten or more. This sequence joins TRBV7-2 and TRBJ2-1; 11 nucleotides agree with TRBD2. From germline, CDR1 is SGHTA and CDR2 FQGNSA. The trim removed 10 bases at V and 4 bases at J, leaving 6 bases unmatched. CDR3 length: 14 residues. CDR3 DNA: TGTGCCACCCATAGCGGGGGGGCTTACAATGAGCAGTTCTTC. Translated: CATHSGGAYNEQFF.

This clonotype was recorded a few times. The V and J genes are TRBV20-1 and TRBJ2-5; the match to TRBD2 covers 8 bases. The V and J ends lost 5 bases and 1 base, in that order; junction bases with no gene match: 9. CDR3 length: 15 residues. Germline V gene data show CDR1 as DFQATT and CDR2 as SNEGSKA (reference sequence). The CDR3 DNA sequence: TGCAGTGCTCCTCCGGGGGGGGAAGCCCAAGAGACCCAGTACTTC. Its protein product is CSAPPGGEAQETQYF.

The genes are TRBV7-6 and TRBJ2-7, with a tentative D call TRBD1 (6 bases). Per germline, CDR1 SGHVS and CDR2 FNYEAQ. The CDR3 runs to 14 residues. Trimming cost V 0 bases and J 3 bases, with 9 bases left between them. DNA for the CDR3: TGTGCCAGCAGCTTAGCGGGGGACATCTACGAGCAGTACTTC. This gives the protein CASSLAGDIYEQYF.

The J gene is TRBJ2-5, the V gene TRBV6-1; weak D call: TRBD1 (7 bases). The CDR3 is made up of 14 amino acids. The germline gives CDR1 MNHNS, CDR2 SASEGT. Trimming took 5 bases from V and 2 from J, leaving 12 bases between them. CDR3 DNA sequence: TGTGCCAGCAGTAAGACAGGGACTCAAGAGACCCAGTACTTC. Protein sequence: CASSKTGTQETQYF.

This clonotype was picked up many times. The genes are TRBV20-1 and TRBJ1-1; D is possibly TRBD1 (5 bases). V gave up 6 bases and J gave up 0 bases, with 8 bases separating them. This CDR3 has 12 residues. Germline CDR1 and CDR2: DFQATT and SNEGSKA (reference sequence). The CDR3 DNA reads TGCAGTGCGGGACGGGTGAACACTGAAGCTTTCTTT. Translation gives CSAGRVNTEAFF.